This record concerns one TCR beta chain sequence. Its antigen is unknown. Naive T cells were sorted: CD4+CD8-CD45RO-CD45RA+ for CD4+, CD8+CD4-CD45RA+CD27bright for CD8+. The record originates from a study of healthy donors' naive CD4 and CD8 T cells. Each TCR library used 450 to 600 ng of total RNA and a linear amplification protocol. In the original processing: From roughly 5 healthy donors, 78,498 rearranged TCR alpha transcripts were sequenced. MiXCR, applied by TCRdb to the reads, yields one record per CDR3 protein. The V and J calls were determined by TCRdb, not by the authors. The top ten hold 2% to 2.5% of the sample, which has around 180,000 distinct CDR3 sequences, about 70% seen once. Study-wide findings and caveats: A reported CD4+/CD8+ bias affected most V and J genes in naive cells.

The germline gives CDR1 SQVTM, CDR2 ANQGSEA. The length of the CDR3 is 11 residues. V was trimmed by 3 bases and J by 6 bases, leaving 6 bases between them. Sequenced sample: naive CD4+ and CD8+ T cells sorted from blood, pooled from several donors. The V call is TRBV29-1, the J call TRBJ2-1; D gene ambiguous. The receptor's source is a pool of human donors in good health; the sample pools cells from several healthy donors. The CDR3 nucleotides are TGCAGCGTTGAGGGTGGCAATGAGCAGTTCTTC. Its translation: CSVEGGNEQFF.